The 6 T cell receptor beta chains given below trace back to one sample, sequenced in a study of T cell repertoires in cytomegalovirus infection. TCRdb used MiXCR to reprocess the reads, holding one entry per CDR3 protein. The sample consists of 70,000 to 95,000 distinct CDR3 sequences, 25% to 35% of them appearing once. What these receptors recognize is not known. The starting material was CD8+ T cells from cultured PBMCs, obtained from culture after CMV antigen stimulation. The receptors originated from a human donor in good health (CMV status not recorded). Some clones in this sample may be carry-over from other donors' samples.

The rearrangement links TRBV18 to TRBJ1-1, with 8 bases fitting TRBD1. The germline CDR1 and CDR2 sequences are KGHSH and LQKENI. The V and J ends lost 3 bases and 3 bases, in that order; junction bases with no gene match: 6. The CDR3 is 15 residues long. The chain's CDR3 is CASSPINRGDTEAFF. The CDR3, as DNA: TGTGCCAGCTCACCCATTAACAGGGGGGACACTGAAGCTTTCTTT.

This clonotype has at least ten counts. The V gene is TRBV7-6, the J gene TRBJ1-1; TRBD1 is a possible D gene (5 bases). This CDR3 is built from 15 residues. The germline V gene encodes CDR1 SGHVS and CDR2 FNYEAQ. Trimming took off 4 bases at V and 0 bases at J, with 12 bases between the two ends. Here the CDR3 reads CASSSTTVLNTEAFF. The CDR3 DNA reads TGTGCCAGCAGCTCGACGACAGTCCTGAACACTGAAGCTTTCTTT. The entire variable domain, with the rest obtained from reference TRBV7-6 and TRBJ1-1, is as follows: GAGVSQSPRYKVTKRGQDVALRCDPISGHVSLYWYRQALGQGPEFLTYFNYEAQQDKSGLPNDRFSAERPEGSISTLTIQRTEQRDSAMYRCASSSTTVLNTEAFFGQGTRLTVV.

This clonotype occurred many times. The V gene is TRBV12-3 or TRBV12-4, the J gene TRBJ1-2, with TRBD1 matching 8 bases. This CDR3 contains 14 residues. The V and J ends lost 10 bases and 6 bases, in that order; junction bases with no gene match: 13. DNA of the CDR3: TGTGCCACCTCCTCTGAGACAGGGGAGGATGGCTACACCTTC. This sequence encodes CATSSETGEDGYTF.

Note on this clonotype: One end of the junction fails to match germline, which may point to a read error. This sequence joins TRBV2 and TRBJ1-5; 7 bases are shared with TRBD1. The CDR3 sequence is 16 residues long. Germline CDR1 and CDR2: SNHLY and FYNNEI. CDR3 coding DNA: TGTGCCAGCAGCGAAGGACAGGCCTATAGCAATCAGCCCCAGCATTTT. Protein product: CASSEGQAYSNQPQHF.

Here the CDR3 reads CASGLYQGIYGYTF. Here the CDR3 DNA reads TGTGCTAGTGGTTTGTATCAGGGGATCTATGGCTACACCTTC. The rearrangement joins TRBV12-5 to TRBJ1-2, with D perhaps matching TRBD1 (6 bases). V shed 2 bases and J shed 4 bases, with 11 bases lying between them. The germline gives CDR1 LGHNT, CDR2 FRNRAP. The CDR3 sequence is 14 residues long. Drawing the rest from reference TRBV12-5 and TRBJ1-2, the complete variable domain is DARVTQTPRHKVTEMGQEVTMRCQPILGHNTVFWYRQTMMQGLELLAYFRNRAPLDDSGMPKDRFSAEMPDATLATLKIQPSEPRDSAVYFCASGLYQGIYGYTFGSGTRLTVV.

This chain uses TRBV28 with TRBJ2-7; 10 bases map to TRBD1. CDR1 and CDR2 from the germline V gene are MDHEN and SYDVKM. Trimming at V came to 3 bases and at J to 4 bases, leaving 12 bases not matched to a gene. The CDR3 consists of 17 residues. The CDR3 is CASSFSRQGAGLYEQYF. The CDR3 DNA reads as TGTGCCAGCAGTTTTTCGCGACAGGGGGCAGGACTATACGAGCAGTACTTC.